This is a list of T cell receptor beta chains from one sample in a study of metastatic and nonmetastatic thyroid tumors. TCRdb re-processed the PCR reads through MiXCR. The top ten clones hold roughly 8.8% of a sample with about 38,000 clones, roughly a quarter of them seen once. The sequenced material came from blood. Receptors originate from a female donor with papillary thyroid cancer or a benign thyroid nodule (not recorded which). Some clones in this sample may be carry-over from other donors' samples. The conserved cysteine and the conserved F or W are not part of the CDR3 here. Not every row has a clone size; where given, it reads once, few, many or a size class.

abundance: many; v_gene: TRBV7-2; CDR3aa: ASSVRLAGSTDTQY
abundance: NA; v_gene: TRBV19; CDR3aa: ASTMNGAWLYEQY
abundance: NA; v_gene: TRBV11-2; CDR3aa: ASSLWRGLTSGDEQY
abundance: medium-sized; v_gene: TRBV28; CDR3aa: ASSPTDTYEQY
abundance: many; v_gene: TRBV20-1; CDR3aa: SARARRTSYEQY
abundance: NA; v_gene: TRBV7-9; CDR3aa: ASTLSAANYGYT
abundance: medium-sized; v_gene: TRBV6-1; CDR3aa: ASSEDPEASYEQY
abundance: NA; v_gene: TRBV30; CDR3aa: AWERENYNEQF
abundance: many; v_gene: TRBV12-3/TRBV12-4; CDR3aa: ASSFDGRAGKTQY
abundance: NA; v_gene: TRBV10-3; CDR3aa: GCRQTGSYNEQF
abundance: many; v_gene: TRBV6-5; CDR3aa: ASSYSQHNEKLF
abundance: NA; v_gene: TRBV2; CDR3aa: ASSQRGGVYAEAF
abundance: NA; v_gene: TRBV5-6; CDR3aa: ASSFGGKFGEQY
abundance: many; v_gene: TRBV30; CDR3aa: AWSEQGRYSNQPQH
abundance: many; v_gene: TRBV20-1; CDR3aa: SANTGAWGEQY
abundance: many; v_gene: TRBV2; CDR3aa: ASSERTLQETQY
abundance: NA; v_gene: TRBV20-1; CDR3aa: SGPGLAVSTDTQY
abundance: few; v_gene: TRBV6-6; CDR3aa: ASSYSVVGTAY
abundance: few; v_gene: TRBV11-2; CDR3aa: ASRVPGQGTYCYT
abundance: NA; v_gene: TRBV20-1; CDR3aa: SARDGDRDTGELF
abundance: medium-sized; v_gene: TRBV6-1; CDR3aa: ASSEVRGHGAQPQH
abundance: medium-sized; v_gene: TRBV6-2/TRBV6-3; CDR3aa: ASNAPVDGSQY
abundance: NA; v_gene: TRBV7-2; CDR3aa: ARRLDINYGYT
abundance: NA; v_gene: TRBV7-2; CDR3aa: ASSPRTAQEAF
abundance: few; v_gene: TRBV19; CDR3aa: ASTPQAGSTYEQY
abundance: many; v_gene: TRBV7-2; CDR3aa: ASSLNAGNEKLF
abundance: medium-sized; v_gene: TRBV2; CDR3aa: ASNGDGPYEQY
abundance: few; v_gene: TRBV28; CDR3aa: ASSLNPVTFYGYT
abundance: NA; v_gene: TRBV2; CDR3aa: ASSGITVSTDTQY
abundance: many; v_gene: TRBV5-1; CDR3aa: ASRRTAADYGYT
abundance: NA; v_gene: TRBV30; CDR3aa: AWSVNPYNEQF
abundance: NA; v_gene: TRBV5-1; CDR3aa: ASSRGGKNTEAF
abundance: NA; v_gene: TRBV6-1; CDR3aa: AGGQGQTLNQPQH
abundance: NA; v_gene: TRBV6-2/TRBV6-3; CDR3aa: ASSQTLGEVDDEQF
abundance: many; v_gene: TRBV5-1; CDR3aa: ASSLAGTGGDEQY
abundance: many; v_gene: TRBV18; CDR3aa: ASSPSADSYNEQF
abundance: many; v_gene: TRBV5-1; CDR3aa: ASRHSIGGSDTQY
abundance: NA; v_gene: TRBV4-3; CDR3aa: ASSQSGSREQY
abundance: NA; v_gene: TRBV5-1; CDR3aa: ASSLRGDTQY
abundance: many; v_gene: TRBV19; CDR3aa: ASSVLYEGLAGFNEQF
abundance: many; v_gene: TRBV5-1; CDR3aa: ASSLDSANEKLF
abundance: many; v_gene: TRBV20-1; CDR3aa: SARTEIEAF
abundance: NA; v_gene: TRBV6-1; CDR3aa: ASSSPGQGGAEQY
abundance: medium-sized; v_gene: TRBV12-3/TRBV12-4; CDR3aa: ASSVTYEQY
abundance: many; v_gene: TRBV7-9; CDR3aa: ASSLRQNGVYGYT
abundance: NA; v_gene: TRBV6-5; CDR3aa: ASSLIGGVGEQY
abundance: NA; v_gene: TRBV25-1; CDR3aa: ASSPGGGPAF
abundance: many; v_gene: TRBV20-1; CDR3aa: SASLDRYQPQH
abundance: NA; v_gene: TRBV7-8; CDR3aa: ASREGGGYGYT
abundance: NA; v_gene: TRBV5-1; CDR3aa: ASSLAPTRGADTQY
abundance: many; v_gene: TRBV12-3/TRBV12-4; CDR3aa: ASSLEVGDNEQF
abundance: many; v_gene: TRBV5-1; CDR3aa: ASSSGQSNTEAF
abundance: NA; v_gene: TRBV6-2/TRBV6-3; CDR3aa: ASSYSRQGVSSYNSPLH
abundance: few; v_gene: TRBV11-2; CDR3aa: ASSVGTGEYNSPLH